This T cell receptor beta chain was found in a study of cytomegalovirus exposure and HLA in healthy donors. It was with 60 Vbeta and 13 Jbeta primers that the PCR ran. The protocol was immunoSEQ multiplex PCR, while the TCRdb copy is restricted to in-frame clones and leaves out a portion. Of around 150,000 clones in the sample, around four fifths were seen once. Germline V gives CDR1 MNHNY, CDR2 SVGAGI (reference sequence). The V segment lost 5 bases and the J segment 3 bases; nucleotides outside the gene matches: 9. This CDR3 has 15 residues. This sequence originates from a young man in good health and CMV-seronegative. Sequencing used PBMCs. The J gene is TRBJ2-7, the V gene TRBV6-6; 8 bases match TRBD2. The CDR3: CASSASGSGDYEQYF. The CDR3 DNA reads as TGTGCCAGCAGTGCAAGCGGGAGTGGGGACTACGAGCAGTACTTC.